This passage covers 26 T cell receptor beta chains from one sample sequenced in a study of T cell responses to AZD1222 COVID-19 vaccine listed by TCRdb under 2021. Libraries were made using the immunoSEQ multiplex PCR assay. Entries here come from immuneACCESS through TCRdb and include only in-frame sequences with V and J called. Some clones fail to appear in such tables; in the studies checked, an unresolved V gene covers under half of the shortfall, and the cause of the remainder is unknown. Recorded for this sample are roughly 80,000 clones; over 80% of them occurred a single time. The ten largest account for less than 5.5% of the sample. In light of the paper, this sample's time point label describes: baseline before first vaccination. The treatment or condition label for this specimen denotes: meningococcal conjugate vaccine given as trial control. The sample was peripheral blood, taken on day 0 of MenACWY control vaccination. Receptors originate from an adult in good health.

J is TRBJ1-2 and V is TRBV6-5; D is undetermined. The CDR3 length is 15 residues. Germline V gives CDR1 MNHEY, CDR2 SVGAGI. V lost 0 bases to trimming and J lost 1 base, with 9 bases between them. The CDR3, as DNA: TGTGCCAGCAGTTACTCGGGTTCCGGTAACTATGGCTACACCTTC. It encodes CASSYSGSGNYGYTF.

This clone was recorded only once. The chain combines TRBV14 with TRBJ2-5, with D possibly matching TRBD2 (6 bases). V was shortened by 4 bases and J by 4 bases, with 16 bases between the two germline ends. The germline gives CDR1 SGHDN, CDR2 FVKESK. The CDR3 covers 15 residues. CDR3 protein: CASSPVRRVLETQYF. The CDR3 DNA sequence: TGTGCCAGCAGCCCGGTCAGGAGGGTACTAGAGACCCAGTACTTC.

The chain recombines TRBV4-1 with TRBJ2-2; D uncertain. Germline CDR1 MGHRA, CDR2 YSYEKL. V lost 2 bases, J lost 8 bases, and 9 bases lay in between. CDR3 length: 13 residues. Written as DNA, the CDR3 is TGCGCCAGCAGCCAAAGTTACTCGGGGGAGCTGTTTTTT. It yields the protein CASSQSYSGELFF.

The chain employs TRBV5-4 and TRBJ1-1; 10 bases match TRBD1. The germline CDR1 and CDR2 sequences are SGHNT and YYREEE (reference sequence). The CDR3 length is 15 residues. Unmatched junction bases numbered 5, after V lost 5 bases and J lost 1 base. CDR3 nucleotide sequence: TGTGCCAGCAGGAGCCGGGACAGGGGGAACACTGAAGCTTTCTTT. This encodes CASRSRDRGNTEAFF.

This chain connects TRBV30 to TRBJ2-1, with 13 bases lining up with TRBD2. V shed 4 bases and J 10 bases; nucleotides not matched to a gene: 7. The germline CDR1 and CDR2 sequences are GTSNPN and SVGIG (reference sequence). The CDR3 totals 14 residues. The CDR3 reads CAWTVGLAGVEQFF. The CDR3 DNA sequence: TGTGCCTGGACAGTTGGACTAGCGGGAGTAGAGCAGTTCTTC.

This chain links TRBV27 with TRBJ2-2; tentative D call: TRBD2 (6 bases). Germline V gives CDR1 MNHEY, CDR2 SMNVEV (reference sequence). The CDR3 is made up of 15 amino acids. Trimming took off 7 bases at V and 4 bases at J, with 16 bases between the two ends. CDR3 sequence reads: CASTPGTVSTGELFF. In DNA, the CDR3 is TGTGCCAGCACCCCCGGGACTGTGAGCACCGGGGAGCTGTTTTTT.

This clone was seen a single time. The V call is TRBV19, the J call TRBJ1-1; weak D call: TRBD1 (6 bases). V lost 6 bases and J lost 8, with 10 bases in between. Germline V CDR1 and CDR2: LNHDA, SQIVND (reference sequence). The CDR3 is made up of 11 amino acids. DNA of the CDR3: TGTGCCAGTAGCCTGGGACAAGAAGCTTTCTTT. Its protein product is CASSLGQEAFF.

This clone was seen more than once but under ten times. The chain joins TRBV7-2 to TRBJ2-7; D might be TRBD2 (6 bases). The CDR3 length is 15 residues. V dropped 6 bases and J dropped 3 bases, with 18 bases sitting between them. The germline V gene encodes CDR1 SGHTA and CDR2 FQGNSA. In DNA form, the CDR3 reads TGTGCCAGCAGGCTGACAATTTCGGGGGACTACGAGCAGTACTTC. It yields the protein CASRLTISGDYEQYF. Full variable domain (rest looked up from reference TRBV7-2 and TRBJ2-7): GAGVSQSPSNKVTEKGKDVELRCDPISGHTALYWYRQSLGQGLEFLIYFQGNSAPDKSGLPSDRFSAERTGGSVSTLTIQRTQQEDSAVYLCASRLTISGDYEQYFGPGTRLTVT.

J is TRBJ2-7 and V is TRBV19; 8 bases agree with TRBD1. With 6 bases clipped from V and 6 bases from J, the junction kept 4 bases outside the gene matches. CDR1 LNHDA and CDR2 SQIVND come from the germline V gene (reference sequence). There are 12 residues in the CDR3. The CDR3 nucleotides are TGTGCCAGTAGAGACAGGGGACCCGAGCAGTACTTC. Translating gives CASRDRGPEQYF.

V and J are TRBV28 and TRBJ1-1; tentative D call: TRBD1 (5 bases). Germline CDR1 reads MDHEN; CDR2 reads SYDVKM. V was clipped by 3 bases and J by 12 bases, with 14 bases between them. This CDR3 spans 12 amino acids. The DNA for the CDR3 is TGTGCCAGCAGTTTCCCATACTCGGGGCCTTTCTTT. This codes for CASSFPYSGPFF.

This rearrangement joins TRBV6-8 to TRBJ2-5; D gene unclear. The CDR3 length is 17 residues. Germline CDR1 reads MNHGY; CDR2 reads SAAAGT. Trimming took off 1 base at V and 1 base at J, with 16 bases between the two ends. The CDR3: CASSYYRRAVGQETQYF. CDR3 DNA: TGTGCCAGCAGTTACTACCGAAGGGCGGTCGGCCAAGAGACCCAGTACTTC.

The chain carries TRBV3-1 (or the pseudogene TRBV3-2) and TRBJ2-7, with D perhaps TRBD1 or TRBD2 (5 bases each). Trimming took 3 bases from V and 0 from J, leaving 6 bases between them. This CDR3 is built from 13 residues. CDR1 LGHDT and CDR2 YNNKEL come from the germline V gene (reference sequence). This CDR3 is CASSQRGSYEQYF. The CDR3 nucleotides are TGTGCCAGCAGCCAGAGGGGCTCCTACGAGCAGTACTTC.

CDR3 DNA: TGTGCCAGCAGCAAAGCGATCGGGGCGATAGACCTATCAACTAATGAAAAACTGTTTTTT. It specifies CASSKAIGAIDLSTNEKLFF. The rearrangement links TRBV21-1 to TRBJ1-4. TRBV21-1 counts as a pseudogene. The CDR3 consists of 20 residues.

This clone appeared once. This chain uses TRBV6-5 with TRBJ2-2; D uncertain. CDR3 length equals 12 residues. Trimming removed 7 bases at V and 4 bases at J, with 7 bases between. Germline V gene lookup returns CDR1 MNHEY and CDR2 SVGAGI. CDR3 coding DNA: TGTGCCAGCAAGGACCGCACCGGGGAGCTGTTTTTT. Translated: CASKDRTGELFF.

J is TRBJ2-1 and V is TRBV11-3, with 10 positions matching TRBD2. V lost 4 bases to trimming and J lost 5 bases; unmatched junction nucleotides: 5. This CDR3 region has 15 residues. From germline, CDR1 is SGHNT and CDR2 YENEEA. CDR3 loop: CASSSGTSVNNEQFF. In DNA, the CDR3 is TGTGCCAGCAGCTCCGGGACTAGCGTAAACAATGAGCAGTTCTTC.

The CDR3 loop is CASSENDRGYGYTF. The CDR3 nucleotides are TGTGCCAGCAGCGAGAACGACAGAGGCTATGGCTACACCTTC. This sequence joins TRBV9 and TRBJ1-2, with a possible D match to TRBD1 (5 bases). Germline loops: CDR1 SGDLS, CDR2 YYNGEE. V gave up 3 bases and J gave up 4 bases, with 13 bases separating them. CDR3 length: 14 amino acids.

The chain couples TRBV2 to TRBJ1-3, with a weak D call TRBD1 (5 bases). CDR3 length: 14 amino acids. Germline assignment: CDR1 SNHLY and CDR2 FYNNEI. The V gene lost 6 bases and the J gene lost 0 bases, with 9 bases spanning the gap. DNA of the CDR3: TGTGCCAGCAGGACGGGGGTCTCTGGAAACACCATATATTTT. Translation: CASRTGVSGNTIYF.

This rearrangement joins TRBV6-5 to TRBJ1-3, with 7 bases that match TRBD1. V shed 5 bases and J 0 bases; nucleotides not matched to a gene: 4. This CDR3 is built from 15 residues. Germline V gene sequence: CDR1 MNHEY, CDR2 SVGAGI. CDR3 protein: CASSPTGASGNTIYF. The CDR3 nucleotides are TGTGCCAGCAGTCCAACAGGGGCCTCTGGAAACACCATATATTTT.

The rearrangement uses TRBV10-1 and TRBJ2-1, with TRBD2 identical over 9 bases. This CDR3 comprises 14 residues. V lost 3 bases to trimming and J lost 8 bases; unmatched junction nucleotides: 5. Germline loops: CDR1 WNHNN, CDR2 SYGVQD (reference sequence). The CDR3 reads CASSDSGSLDEQFF. The CDR3 nucleotides are TGCGCCAGCAGTGATAGCGGGAGTTTAGATGAGCAGTTCTTC.

The chain uses TRBV28 and TRBJ1-5; no clear D. Per the germline V gene, CDR1 is MDHEN and CDR2 is SYDVKM. The CDR3 length is 17 residues. Trimming cost V 7 bases and J 0 bases, with 19 bases left between them. CDR3 protein: CASTLKETHYSNQPQHF. The CDR3 region has the DNA TGTGCCAGCACCTTGAAAGAGACCCATTATAGCAATCAGCCCCAGCATTTT.

The chain joins TRBV11-2 to TRBJ1-3, with TRBD1 matching 7 bases. Germline loops: CDR1 SGHAT, CDR2 FQNNGV. The CDR3 loop spans 13 amino acids. V shed 5 bases, J shed 4 bases, and the junction held 2 bases outside the gene matches. CDR3 nucleotide sequence: TGTGCCAGCAGCGCGGACAGGGGAAACACCATATATTTT. Translation: CASSADRGNTIYF.

This chain connects TRBV5-1 to TRBJ1-5, with D perhaps matching TRBD1 (6 bases). Germline V gene data show CDR1 as SGHRS and CDR2 as YFSETQ. V lost 0 bases and J lost 5, with 12 bases in between. There are 15 residues in the CDR3. CDR3 sequence (DNA): TGCGCCAGCAGCTTGGGGCCCGAGGGGGATCAGCCCCAGCATTTT. Its protein is CASSLGPEGDQPQHF.

The chain employs TRBV20-1 and TRBJ1-1; D not certain. The CDR3 has 11 amino acids. Germline CDR1 and CDR2: DFQATT and SNEGSKA (reference sequence). V lost 7 bases and J 1 base, leaving 7 bases between the germline ends. The CDR3 sequence is CSVTRNTEAFF. In DNA, the CDR3 is TGCAGTGTTACCCGGAACACTGAAGCTTTCTTT.

The rearrangement uses TRBV19 and TRBJ1-2, with TRBD1 matching 8 bases. There are 12 residues in the CDR3. Germline V lookup: CDR1 LNHDA, CDR2 SQIVND (reference sequence). The J segment lost 6 bases and the V segment lost 6 bases, leaving 3 bases of the junction unmatched. In DNA, the CDR3 is TGTGCCAGTAGAGACAGGGGAGATGGCTACACCTTC. Translating gives CASRDRGDGYTF.

The chain combines TRBV7-8 with TRBJ1-2; D uncertain. The CDR3 is made up of 15 amino acids. With 1 base removed from V and 4 bases from J, the gap between germline ends came to 13 bases. Per germline, CDR1 SGHVS and CDR2 FQNEAQ. The CDR3 here is CASSLGRRAIYGYTF. In nucleotides, the CDR3 is TGTGCCAGCAGCTTAGGGCGGCGTGCGATCTATGGCTACACCTTC.

J is TRBJ1-2 and V is TRBV7-9; D not resolved. The germline gives CDR1 SEHNR, CDR2 FQNEAQ (reference sequence). The CDR3 totals 15 residues. V lost 0 bases and J 6 bases, leaving 14 bases between the germline ends. CDR3 sequence reads: CASSLAGMRYHGYTF. The CDR3 DNA is TGTGCCAGCAGCTTAGCAGGGATGAGGTACCATGGCTACACCTTC.